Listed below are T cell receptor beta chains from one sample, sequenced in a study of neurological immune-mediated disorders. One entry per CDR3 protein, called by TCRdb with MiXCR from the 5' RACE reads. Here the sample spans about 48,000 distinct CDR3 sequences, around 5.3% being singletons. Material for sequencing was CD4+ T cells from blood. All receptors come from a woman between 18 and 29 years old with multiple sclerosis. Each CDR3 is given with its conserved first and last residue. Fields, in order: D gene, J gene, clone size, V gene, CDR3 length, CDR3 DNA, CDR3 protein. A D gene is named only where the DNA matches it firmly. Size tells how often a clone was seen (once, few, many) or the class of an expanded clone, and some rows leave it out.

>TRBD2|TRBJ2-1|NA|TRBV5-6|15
TGTGCCAGCAGCTCTAGCGGGTTCTCCTACAATGAGCAGTTCTTC
CASSSSGFSYNEQFF
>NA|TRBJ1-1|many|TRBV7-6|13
TGTGCCAGCAGCTCTCTAGACATTAGTGAAGCTTTCTTT
CASSSLDISEAFF
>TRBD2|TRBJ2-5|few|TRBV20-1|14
TGCAGTGCCCATCTTGGAGGCGGGAGTGAGACCCAGTACTTC
CSAHLGGGSETQYF
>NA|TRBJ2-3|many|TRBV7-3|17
TGTGCCAGCAGCTTAACGGGAAGTACCCGCGGCACAGATACGCAGTATTTT
CASSLTGSTRGTDTQYF
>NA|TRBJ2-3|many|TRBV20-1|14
TGCAGTGCGCCCCAAGGGGTGGGTTGGGATACGCAGTATTTT
CSAPQGVGWDTQYF
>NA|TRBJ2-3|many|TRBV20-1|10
TGCAGTGCCCAGGCCAATACGCAGTATTTT
CSAQANTQYF
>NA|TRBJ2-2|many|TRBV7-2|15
TGTGCCAGCAGCTTAGCGACGGCCTCCACCGGGGAGCTGTTTTTT
CASSLATASTGELFF
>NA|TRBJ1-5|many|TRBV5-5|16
TGTGCCAGCAGGGGGGACGGAATGGGAAGCAATCAGCCCCAGCATTTT
CASRGDGMGSNQPQHF
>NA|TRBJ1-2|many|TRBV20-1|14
TGCAGTGCTAAAAGGACAGTAACTAACTATGGCTACACCTTC
CSAKRTVTNYGYTF
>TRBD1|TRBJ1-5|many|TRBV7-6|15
TGTGCCAGCAGCTTAGGGACAGGGGGCAATCAGCCCCAGCATTTT
CASSLGTGGNQPQHF
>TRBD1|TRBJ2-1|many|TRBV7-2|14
TGTGCCAGCAGCTTATCCAGGGGGCGAAATGAGCAGTTCTTC
CASSLSRGRNEQFF
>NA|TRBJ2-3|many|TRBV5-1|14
TGCGCCAGCAATCGCCGGGCTAGCACAGATACGCAGTATTTT
CASNRRASTDTQYF
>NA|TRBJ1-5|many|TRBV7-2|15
TGTGCCAGCAGCTTAACAAAGGGCCCCTTCCAGCCCCAGCATTTT
CASSLTKGPFQPQHF
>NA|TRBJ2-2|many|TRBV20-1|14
TGCAGTGCTAGAGGGCCTGGACTCACCGGGGAGCTGTTTTTT
CSARGPGLTGELFF
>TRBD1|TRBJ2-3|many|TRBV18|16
TGTGCCAGCTCCCCTCTGGACAGGGGAAGCACAGATACGCAGTATTTT
CASSPLDRGSTDTQYF
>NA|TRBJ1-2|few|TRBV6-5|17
TGTGCCAGCAGACTTATCTTCTCGGGTCGGGGGGCTGAGGGCTACACCTTC
CASRLIFSGRGAEGYTF
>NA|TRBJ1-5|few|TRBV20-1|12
TGCAGTGCTAGAGATCAGGGACAGCCCCAGCATTTT
CSARDQGQPQHF